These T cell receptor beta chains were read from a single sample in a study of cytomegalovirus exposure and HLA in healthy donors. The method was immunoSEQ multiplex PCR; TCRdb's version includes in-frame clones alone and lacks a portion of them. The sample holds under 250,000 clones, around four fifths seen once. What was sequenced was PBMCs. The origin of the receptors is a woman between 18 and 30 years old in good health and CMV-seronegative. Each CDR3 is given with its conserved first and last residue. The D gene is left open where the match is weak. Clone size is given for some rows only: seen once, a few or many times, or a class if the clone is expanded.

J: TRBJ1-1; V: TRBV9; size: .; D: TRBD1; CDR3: CASARAGQGKTEAFF; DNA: TGTGCCAGCGCCCGGGCGGGACAGGGGAAGACTGAAGCTTTCTTT
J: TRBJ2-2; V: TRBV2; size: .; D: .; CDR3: CASRADSNTGELFF; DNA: TGTGCCAGCAGAGCCGACTCAAACACCGGGGAGCTGTTTTTT
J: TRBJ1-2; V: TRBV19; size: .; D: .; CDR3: CASSKDSAYGYTF; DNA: TGTGCCAGTAGTAAGGACAGTGCCTATGGCTACACCTTC
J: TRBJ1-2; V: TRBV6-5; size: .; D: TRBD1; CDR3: CASSGGTGGSYGYTF; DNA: TGTGCCAGCAGTGGCGGGACAGGGGGCTCTTATGGCTACACCTTC
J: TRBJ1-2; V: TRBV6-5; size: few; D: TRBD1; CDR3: CASSSGTGVNYGYTF; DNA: TGTGCCAGCAGCTCCGGGACAGGCGTTAACTATGGCTACACCTTC
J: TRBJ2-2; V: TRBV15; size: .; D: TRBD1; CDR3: CATSREWADLSGTGNTGELFF; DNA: TGTGCCACCAGCAGAGAGTGGGCAGACCTATCCGGGACAGGTAACACCGGGGAGCTGTTTTTT
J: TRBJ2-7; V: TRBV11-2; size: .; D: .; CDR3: CASSSLERVTYEQYF; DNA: TGTGCCAGCAGCTCCCTGGAGAGGGTGACCTACGAGCAGTACTTC
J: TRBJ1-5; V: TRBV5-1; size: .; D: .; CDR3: CASSLSGDQPQHF; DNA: TGCGCCAGCAGCTTGTCAGGGGATCAGCCCCAGCATTTT
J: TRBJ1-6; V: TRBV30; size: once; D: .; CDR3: CASQEDLDSPLHF; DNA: TGTGCCTCCCAGGAGGATTTGGATTCACCCCTCCACTTT
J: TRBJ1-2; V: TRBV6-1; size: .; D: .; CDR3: CASITGFSLYGYTF; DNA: TGTGCCAGCATAACAGGATTCTCGCTGTATGGCTACACCTTC
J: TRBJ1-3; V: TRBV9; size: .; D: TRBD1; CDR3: CASSVDTGGKENTIYF; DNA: TGTGCCAGCAGCGTAGATACAGGGGGAAAAGAAAACACCATATATTTT
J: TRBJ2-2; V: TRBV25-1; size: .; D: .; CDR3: CASSEPDRNTGELFF; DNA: TGTGCCAGCAGTGAACCGGACCGGAACACCGGGGAGCTGTTTTTT
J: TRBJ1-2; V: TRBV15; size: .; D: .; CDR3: CATSRTVTNYGYTF; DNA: TGTGCCACCAGCAGAACAGTTACTAACTATGGCTACACCTTC
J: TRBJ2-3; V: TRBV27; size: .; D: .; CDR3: CASISVATDTQYF; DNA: TGTGCCAGCATCTCCGTCGCGACAGATACGCAGTATTTT
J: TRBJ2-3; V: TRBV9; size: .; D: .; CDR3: CASTGLSTDTQYF; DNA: TGTGCCAGCACAGGGTTAAGCACAGATACGCAGTATTTT
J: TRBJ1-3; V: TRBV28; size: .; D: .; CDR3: CASSLGPIGNTIYF; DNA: TGTGCCAGCAGTTTAGGGCCCATAGGAAACACCATATATTTT
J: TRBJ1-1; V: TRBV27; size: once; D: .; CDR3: CASKVVSLNTEAFF; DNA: TGTGCCAGCAAGGTTGTGAGCCTGAACACTGAAGCTTTCTTT
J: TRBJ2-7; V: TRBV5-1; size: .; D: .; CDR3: CASSLGLTYEQYF; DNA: TGCGCCAGCAGCTTGGGGCTGACCTACGAGCAGTACTTC
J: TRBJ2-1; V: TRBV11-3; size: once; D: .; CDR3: CASSPQGALEQFF; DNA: TGTGCCAGCAGCCCACAGGGAGCCCTTGAGCAGTTCTTC
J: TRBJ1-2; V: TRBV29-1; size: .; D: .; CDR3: CSVDQGENGSYGYTF; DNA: TGCAGCGTTGACCAGGGAGAAAATGGATCCTATGGCTACACCTTC
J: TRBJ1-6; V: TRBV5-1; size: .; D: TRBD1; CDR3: CASSLVTGGVGNSPLHF; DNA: TGCGCCAGCAGCTTGGTGACAGGGGGCGTGGGTAATTCACCCCTCCACTTT
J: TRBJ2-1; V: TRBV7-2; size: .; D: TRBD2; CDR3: CASRSPGLAGGNEQFF; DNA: TGTGCCAGCAGATCTCCGGGACTAGCGGGAGGGAATGAGCAGTTCTTC
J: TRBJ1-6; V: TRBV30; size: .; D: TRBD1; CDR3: CAWSPGTGGNSPLHF; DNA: TGTGCCTGGAGCCCCGGGACAGGGGGTAATTCACCCCTCCACTTT
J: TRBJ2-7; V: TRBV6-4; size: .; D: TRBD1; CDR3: CASSGPGQGNFYEQYF; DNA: TGTGCCAGCAGTGGACCCGGACAGGGTAATTTCTACGAGCAGTACTTC
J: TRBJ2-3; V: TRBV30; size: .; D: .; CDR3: CAWSRRGTQYF; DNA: TGTGCCTGGAGTCGAAGGGGCACGCAGTATTTT
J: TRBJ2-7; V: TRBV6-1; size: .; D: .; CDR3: CASSEILSPPSGSEQYF; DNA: TGTGCCAGCAGTGAAATATTGTCCCCGCCCTCGGGTAGCGAGCAGTACTTC
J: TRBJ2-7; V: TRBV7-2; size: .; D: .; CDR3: CASSPGSGQPNSYEQYF; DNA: TGTGCCAGCAGCCCCGGGTCGGGCCAACCGAACTCCTACGAGCAGTACTTC
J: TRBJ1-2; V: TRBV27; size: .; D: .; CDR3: CASSDTKGGANYGYTF; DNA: TGTGCCAGCAGTGATACAAAGGGAGGGGCTAACTATGGCTACACCTTC
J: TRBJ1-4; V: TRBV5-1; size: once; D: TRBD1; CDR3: CASSLSGQAEATNEKLFF; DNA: TGCGCCAGCAGCTTAAGCGGACAGGCCGAAGCAACTAATGAAAAACTGTTTTTT
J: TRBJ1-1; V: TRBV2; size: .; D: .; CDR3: CASSDGEYAEAFF; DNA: TGTGCCAGCAGTGATGGGGAGTACGCTGAAGCTTTCTTT
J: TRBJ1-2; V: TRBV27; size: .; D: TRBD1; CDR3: CASSLGGQGVYGYTF; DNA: TGTGCCAGCAGTTTAGGGGGACAGGGGGTCTATGGCTACACCTTC
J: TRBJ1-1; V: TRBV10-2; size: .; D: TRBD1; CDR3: CASSETGTGNTEAFF; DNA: TGCGCCAGCAGTGAGACCGGGACAGGGAACACTGAAGCTTTCTTT
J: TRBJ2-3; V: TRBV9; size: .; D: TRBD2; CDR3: CASSDRREGPDTQYF; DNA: TGTGCCAGCAGCGATCGCCGGGAGGGCCCAGATACGCAGTATTTT
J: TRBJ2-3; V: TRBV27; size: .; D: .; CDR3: CATRAASTDTQYF; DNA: TGTGCCACCCGAGCGGCTAGCACAGATACGCAGTATTTT
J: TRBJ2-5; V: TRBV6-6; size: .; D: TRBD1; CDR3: CASSRTGGSGETQYF; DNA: TGTGCCAGCAGTCGGACAGGGGGCTCGGGGGAGACCCAGTACTTC
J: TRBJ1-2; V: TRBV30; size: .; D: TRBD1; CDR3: CAWRRTGEDYGYTF; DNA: TGTGCCTGGAGGCGGACAGGGGAAGACTATGGCTACACCTTC
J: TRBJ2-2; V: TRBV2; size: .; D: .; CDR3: CASSAGTGELFF; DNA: TGTGCCAGCAGTGCCGGCACCGGGGAGCTGTTTTTT
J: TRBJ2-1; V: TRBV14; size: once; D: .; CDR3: CASSQVAGGYNEQFF; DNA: TGTGCCAGCAGCCAAGTCGCGGGCGGGTACAATGAGCAGTTCTTC
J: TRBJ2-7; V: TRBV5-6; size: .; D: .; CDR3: CASSWGRYEQYF; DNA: TGTGCCAGCAGCTGGGGCCGCTACGAGCAGTACTTC
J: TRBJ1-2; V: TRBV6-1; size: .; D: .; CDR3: CASSENPGVNYGYTF; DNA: TGTGCCAGCAGTGAAAATCCAGGGGTTAACTATGGCTACACCTTC
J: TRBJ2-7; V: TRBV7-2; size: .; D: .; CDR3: CASSSTLGSYEQYF; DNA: TGTGCCAGCAGCTCGACTCTGGGCTCCTACGAGCAGTACTTC
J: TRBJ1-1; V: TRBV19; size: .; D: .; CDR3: CASRQAGTEAFF; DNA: TGTGCCAGTAGGCAGGCAGGGACTGAAGCTTTCTTT
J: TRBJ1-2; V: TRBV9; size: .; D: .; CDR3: CASSALDRPSGGYTF; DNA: TGTGCCAGCAGCGCCCTCGACAGGCCCTCGGGAGGCTACACCTTC
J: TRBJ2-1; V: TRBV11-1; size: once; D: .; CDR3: CASNEGTRGYNEQFF; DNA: TGTGCCAGCAATGAGGGTACCAGAGGGTACAATGAGCAGTTCTTC
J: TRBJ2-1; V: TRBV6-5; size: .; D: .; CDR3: CASSYSRPPSDEQFF; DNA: TGTGCCAGCAGTTACTCTCGACCCCCGAGCGATGAGCAGTTCTTC
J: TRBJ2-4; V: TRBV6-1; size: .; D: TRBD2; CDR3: CASSDGGVNIQYF; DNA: TGTGCCAGCAGTGATGGGGGGGTAAACATTCAGTACTTC
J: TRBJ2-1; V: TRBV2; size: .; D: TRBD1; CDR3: CASREDREYNEQFF; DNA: TGTGCCAGCAGAGAGGACAGGGAATACAATGAGCAGTTCTTC
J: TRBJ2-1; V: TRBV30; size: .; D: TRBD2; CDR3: CACRGVGGNEQFF; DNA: TGTGCCTGCCGGGGTGTGGGGGGGAATGAGCAGTTCTTC
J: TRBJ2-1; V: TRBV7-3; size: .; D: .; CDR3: CASSSEGNEQFF; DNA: TGTGCCAGCAGCTCGGAGGGCAATGAGCAGTTCTTC
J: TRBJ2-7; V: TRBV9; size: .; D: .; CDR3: CASSAEQGRPYEEQYF; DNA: TGTGCCAGCAGCGCAGAACAGGGACGACCCTACGAGGAGCAGTACTTC
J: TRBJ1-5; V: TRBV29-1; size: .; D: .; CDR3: CSVGNQPQHF; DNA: TGCAGCGTTGGTAATCAGCCCCAGCATTTT
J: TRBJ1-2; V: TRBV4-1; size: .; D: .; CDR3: CASSLGQQDFGGFGYTF; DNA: TGCGCCAGCAGCCTGGGGCAGCAGGACTTCGGCGGGTTTGGCTACACCTTC
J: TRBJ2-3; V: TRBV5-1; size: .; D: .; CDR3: CASSLAVPTDTQYF; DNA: TGCGCCAGCAGCTTGGCAGTGCCCACAGATACGCAGTATTTT